Each of the 19 T cell receptor beta chains below was sequenced from the same sample in a study of PD-1 blockade in classical Hodgkin lymphoma. Time point reported: cycle 4 day 1 (C4D1), after five to seven weeks of nivolumab. Each and every patient relapsed after autologous stem cell transplantation, and patients got differing brentuximab vedotin exposure. Here immunoSEQ multiplex PCR was the method, and the copy in TCRdb shows in-frame clones only, minus some. The sample records tens of thousands of clones, around nine tenths being singletons. This sample comprised peripheral blood mononuclear cells (PBMCs), obtained before the fourth cycle of nivolumab. The receptor source for this set is a human donor with classical Hodgkin lymphoma.

This rearrangement joins TRBV6-5 to TRBJ1-1; tentative D call: TRBD1 (5 bases). The germline gives CDR1 MNHEY, CDR2 SVGAGI. V was shortened by 0 bases and J by 0 bases, with 8 bases between the two germline ends. The CDR3 totals 15 residues. Here the CDR3 DNA reads TGTGCCAGCAGTTACTCCCGGGACGTGAACACTGAAGCTTTCTTT. Encoded protein: CASSYSRDVNTEAFF.

For the CDR3, the DNA is TGTGCCAGCAGTGAAACCAGTCATCAGCCCCAGCATTTT. Translated: CASSETSHQPQHF. The rearrangement uses TRBV6-1 and TRBJ1-5; D unresolved. V lost 2 bases and J 5 bases, leaving 7 bases between the germline ends. The CDR3 length is 13 residues. Germline values: CDR1 MNHNS, CDR2 SASEGT.

V gene TRBV6-4 combines with J gene TRBJ1-3; D is undetermined. This CDR3 has 14 amino acids. Germline V gives CDR1 MRHNA, CDR2 SNTAGT. Trimming shortened V by 3 bases and J by 4 bases, and 10 bases separated the two germline ends. CDR3 protein: CASSDLRGGNTIYF. The CDR3, as DNA: TGTGCCAGCAGTGATCTAAGAGGGGGAAACACCATATATTTT.

By sample fraction, this clone is medium-sized. The chain uses TRBV7-3 and TRBJ2-2; 9 nucleotides agree with TRBD1. Germline V gene data show CDR1 as SGHTA and CDR2 as FQGTGA. The CDR3 totals 15 residues. J lost 4 bases, V lost 4 bases, and 4 bases had no gene match. The CDR3 DNA reads TGTGCCAGCAGCTCAACGGGACAGGGCACCGGGGAGCTGTTTTTT. This codes for CASSSTGQGTGELFF.

This sequence joins TRBV6-5 and TRBJ2-5; D is uncertain. Germline CDR1 is MNHEY and CDR2 is SVGAGI. The CDR3 is 13 amino acids. V was cut by 2 bases and J by 2 bases, with 6 bases left in between. The DNA for the CDR3 is TGTGCCAGCAGTTACGGAATTCAAGAGACCCAGTACTTC. Translation: CASSYGIQETQYF.

The chain joins TRBV11-2 to TRBJ2-1; 10 bases agree with TRBD2. This CDR3 spans 15 amino acids. The germline CDR1 and CDR2 sequences are SGHAT and FQNNGV. The J segment lost 9 bases and the V segment lost 5 bases, leaving 10 bases of the junction unmatched. CDR3 sequence: CASSPQRGGLGEQFF. The CDR3 DNA reads TGTGCCAGCAGCCCCCAGCGGGGGGGCCTCGGTGAGCAGTTCTTC.

This chain connects TRBV11-2 to TRBJ2-7; D possibly corresponds to TRBD1 (6 bases). The length of the CDR3 is 14 residues. Germline loops: CDR1 SGHAT, CDR2 FQNNGV. V was pared by 1 base and J by 3 bases, with 10 bases between. CDR3 residues: CASSLAGVVYEQYF. The CDR3 region has the DNA TGTGCCAGCAGCTTAGCAGGGGTCGTCTACGAGCAGTACTTC.

The rearrangement uses TRBV19 and TRBJ1-5, with TRBD1 matching 7 bases. The CDR3 has 15 residues. From germline, CDR1 is LNHDA and CDR2 SQIVND (reference sequence). Unmatched junction bases numbered 6, after V lost 4 bases and J lost 3 bases. The DNA of the CDR3 is TGTGCCAGTAGTAATCGGGACAGTTTCAATCAGCCCCAGCATTTT. The encoded protein is CASSNRDSFNQPQHF.

CDR3 loop: CASSIEDYGYTF. For the CDR3, the DNA is TGTGCCAGTAGTATCGAAGATTATGGCTACACCTTC. The chain has TRBV19 and TRBJ1-2; D is unresolved. The CDR3 is made up of 12 amino acids. Germline CDR1 is LNHDA and CDR2 is SQIVND (reference sequence). The V end lost 3 bases, the J end lost 5 bases, and 7 bases lay between the germline ends.

The chain links TRBV5-6 to TRBJ1-1; D remains unclear. This CDR3 has 13 amino acids. Trimming removed 0 bases from V and 4 bases from J, with 7 bases in between. The germline V gene encodes CDR1 SGHDT and CDR2 YYEEEE. In DNA form, the CDR3 reads TGTGCCAGCAGCTTGGCCCCAGCCACTGAAGCTTTCTTT. Its protein product is CASSLAPATEAFF.

The chain couples TRBV19 to TRBJ1-4; D is unresolved. The V end lost 3 bases, the J end lost 2 bases, and 10 bases lay between the germline ends. The CDR3 loop spans 15 amino acids. Germline loops: CDR1 LNHDA, CDR2 SQIVND (reference sequence). This chain's CDR3 is CASSISIGTNEKLFF. The CDR3 nucleotides are TGTGCCAGTAGTATTTCTATCGGCACTAATGAAAAACTGTTTTTT.

The CDR3 DNA reads TGTGCCTCCTCCCGGGAGGGAGGTGAAAAACTGTTTTTT. Protein product: CASSREGGEKLFF. This sequence joins TRBV30 and TRBJ1-4; D unresolved. Trimming cost V 7 bases and J 7 bases, with 16 bases left between them. Germline lookup yields CDR1 GTSNPN and CDR2 SVGIG (reference sequence). This CDR3 has 13 residues.

This clone occurred once. The V gene is TRBV15, the J gene TRBJ2-1; a weak D match, TRBD2 (5 bases). Germline V lookup: CDR1 LNHNV, CDR2 YYDKDF (reference sequence). V lost 0 bases to trimming and J lost 6 bases, with 9 bases between them. This CDR3 is 14 amino acids long. CDR3 bases: TGTGCCACCAGCAGAGAGAGGAGGCGCAATGAGCAGTTCTTC. Its protein is CATSRERRRNEQFF. The whole variable domain, remainder taken from reference TRBV15 and TRBJ2-1, is DAMVIQNPRYQVTQFGKPVTLSCSQTLNHNVMYWYQQKSSQAPKLLFHYYDKDFNNEADTPDNFQSRRPNTSFCFLDIRSPGLGDTAMYLCATSRERRRNEQFFGPGTRLTVL.

In this sample, this clone turned up once. The rearrangement uses TRBV7-6 and TRBJ2-7; tentative D call: TRBD1 (6 bases). Germline V CDR1 and CDR2: SGHVS, FNYEAQ. Between the trimmed V and J ends, which lost 5 bases and 4 bases, there was a span of 12 bases. The CDR3 has 13 residues. The DNA for the CDR3 is TGTGCCAGCAGCCAGGGGCAGGTTTACGAGCAGTACTTC. This encodes CASSQGQVYEQYF. Combining the CDR3 with reference TRBV7-6 and TRBJ2-7 gives the whole variable domain GAGVSQSPRYKVTKRGQDVALRCDPISGHVSLYWYRQALGQGPEFLTYFNYEAQQDKSGLPNDRFSAERPEGSISTLTIQRTEQRDSAMYRCASSQGQVYEQYFGPGTRLTVT.

This clone was observed a single time. The chain has TRBV11-2 and TRBJ2-1; 12 positions match TRBD2. The ends lost 5 bases at V and 4 bases at J; junction bases unmatched: 3. Germline V gene sequence: CDR1 SGHAT, CDR2 FQNNGV. The CDR3 covers 15 residues. CDR3 coding DNA: TGTGCCAGCAGCGAAACTAGCGGGGGGTACAATGAGCAGTTCTTC. Protein sequence: CASSETSGGYNEQFF.

The chain carries TRBV4-1 and TRBJ2-1; 9 nucleotides align to TRBD1. The junction had 5 bases not matched to a gene; V was cut back by 1 base and J by 1 base. The germline gives CDR1 MGHRA, CDR2 YSYEKL. The CDR3 covers 17 residues. For the CDR3, the DNA is TGCGCCAGCAGCCAAGGACAGGGGGTTGGGTCCTACAATGAGCAGTTCTTC. Translated: CASSQGQGVGSYNEQFF.

V is TRBV6-1 and J is TRBJ2-1; TRBD2 is a possible D gene (6 bases). V lost 6 bases, J lost 1 base, and 7 bases lay in between. CDR1 is MNHNS and CDR2 is SASEGT in the germline V gene. The CDR3 sequence is 13 residues long. The CDR3 bases are TGTGCCAGCAGGGACTATTCCTACAATGAGCAGTTCTTC. Its protein is CASRDYSYNEQFF.

The rearrangement joins TRBV5-1 to TRBJ2-2, with TRBD2 identical over 7 bases. The CDR3 length is 15 residues. Germline trimming cut 7 bases from V and 4 bases from J; bases unmatched to any gene: 10. Germline CDR1 reads SGHRS; CDR2 reads YFSETQ. CDR3 region: CASCHGLVFTGELFF. CDR3 DNA sequence: TGCGCCAGCTGCCATGGACTAGTTTTCACCGGGGAGCTGTTTTTT.

The chain uses TRBV5-1 and TRBJ2-1; possibly TRBD2 for D (6 bases). V was shortened by 4 bases and J by 2 bases, with 10 bases between the two germline ends. Germline V lookup: CDR1 SGHRS, CDR2 YFSETQ. The length of the CDR3 is 14 residues. The CDR3 here is CASSPGGTYNEQFF. CDR3 DNA sequence: TGCGCCAGCAGCCCGGGCGGGACCTACAATGAGCAGTTCTTC. The full variable domain, rest sourced from reference TRBV5-1 and TRBJ2-1, is KAGVTQTPRYLIKTRGQQVTLSCSPISGHRSVSWYQQTPGQGLQFLFEYFSETQRNKGNFPGRFSGRQFSNSRSEMNVSTLELGDSALYLCASSPGGTYNEQFFGPGTRLTVL.